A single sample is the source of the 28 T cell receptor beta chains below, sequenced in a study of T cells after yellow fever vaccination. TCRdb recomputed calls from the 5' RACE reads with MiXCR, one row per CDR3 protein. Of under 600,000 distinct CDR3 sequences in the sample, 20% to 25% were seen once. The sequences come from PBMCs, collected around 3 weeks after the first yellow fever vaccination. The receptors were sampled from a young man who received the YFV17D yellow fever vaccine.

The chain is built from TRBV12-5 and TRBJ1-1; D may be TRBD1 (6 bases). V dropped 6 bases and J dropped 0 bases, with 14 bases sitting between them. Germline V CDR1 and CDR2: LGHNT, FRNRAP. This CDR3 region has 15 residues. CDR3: CASGTPDRLNTEAFF. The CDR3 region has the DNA TGTGCTAGTGGCACCCCCGACAGGCTGAACACTGAAGCTTTCTTT. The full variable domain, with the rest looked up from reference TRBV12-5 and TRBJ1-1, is DARVTQTPRHKVTEMGQEVTMRCQPILGHNTVFWYRQTMMQGLELLAYFRNRAPLDDSGMPKDRFSAEMPDATLATLKIQPSEPRDSAVYFCASGTPDRLNTEAFFGQGTRLTVV.

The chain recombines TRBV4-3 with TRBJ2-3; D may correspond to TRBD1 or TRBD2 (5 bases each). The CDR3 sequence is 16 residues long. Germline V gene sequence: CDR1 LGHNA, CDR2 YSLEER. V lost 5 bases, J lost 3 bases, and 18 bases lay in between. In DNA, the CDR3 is TGCGCCAGCAGCATCCAAACGGGGCTTTTTACAGATACGCAGTATTTT. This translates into CASSIQTGLFTDTQYF.

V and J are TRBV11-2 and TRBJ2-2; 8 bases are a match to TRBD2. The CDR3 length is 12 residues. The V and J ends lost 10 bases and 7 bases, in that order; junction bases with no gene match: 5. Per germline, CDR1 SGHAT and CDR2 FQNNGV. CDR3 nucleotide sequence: TGTGCCATGCGGGGGGCTGACGGGGAGCTGTTTTTT. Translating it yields CAMRGADGELFF.

The CDR3 nucleotides read TGTGCCAGCAGTCGGGGGACCCAAGAGACCCAGTACTTC. This translates into CASSRGTQETQYF. The chain combines TRBV7-3 with TRBJ2-5; a weak D match, TRBD2 (6 bases). The CDR3 sequence is 13 residues long. Trimming removed 6 bases at V and 1 base at J, with 9 bases between. Germline CDR1 reads SGHTA; CDR2 reads FQGTGA.

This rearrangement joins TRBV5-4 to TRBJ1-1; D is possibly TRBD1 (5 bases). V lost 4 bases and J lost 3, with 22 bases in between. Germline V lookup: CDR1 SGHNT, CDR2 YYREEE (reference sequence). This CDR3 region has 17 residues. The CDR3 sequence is CASSPPRRARMDTEAFF. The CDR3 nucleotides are TGTGCCAGCAGCCCCCCCCGCAGGGCTAGGATGGACACTGAAGCTTTCTTT.

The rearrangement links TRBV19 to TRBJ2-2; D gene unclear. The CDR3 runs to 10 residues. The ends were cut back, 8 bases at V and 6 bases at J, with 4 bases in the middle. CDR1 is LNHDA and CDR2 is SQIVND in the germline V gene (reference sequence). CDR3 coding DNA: TGTGCCAGTTTCCCCGGGGAGCTGTTTTTT. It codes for CASFPGELFF.

The DNA of the CDR3 is TGTGCCAGCAGACAGGGTGGAGCGTCCAAAAACATTCAGTACTTC. Protein sequence: CASRQGGASKNIQYF. J is TRBJ2-4 and V is TRBV2; D perhaps matches TRBD1 (6 bases). V lost 6 bases and J 2 bases, leaving 14 bases between the germline ends. The CDR3 is 15 amino acids. In germline, CDR1 is SNHLY, CDR2 FYNNEI.

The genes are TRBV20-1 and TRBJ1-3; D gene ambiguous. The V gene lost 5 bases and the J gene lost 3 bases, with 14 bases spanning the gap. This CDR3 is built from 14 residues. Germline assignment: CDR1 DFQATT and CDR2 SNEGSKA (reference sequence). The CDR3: CSASREAHGNTIYF. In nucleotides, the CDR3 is TGCAGTGCTTCACGGGAGGCTCATGGAAACACCATATATTTT.

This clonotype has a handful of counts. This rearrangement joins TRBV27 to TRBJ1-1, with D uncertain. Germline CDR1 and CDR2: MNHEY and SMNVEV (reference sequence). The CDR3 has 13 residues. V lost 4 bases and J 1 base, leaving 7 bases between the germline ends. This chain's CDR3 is CASSSRQNTEAFF. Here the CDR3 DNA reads TGTGCCAGCAGTTCCCGACAGAACACTGAAGCTTTCTTT.

CDR3 sequence (DNA): TGCGCCAGCAGCCGACCCTCCGGGACTAGCTCCAATGAGCAGTTCTTC. As protein: CASSRPSGTSSNEQFF. The gene calls are TRBV5-1 and TRBJ2-1; 9 positions match TRBD2. J was trimmed by 6 bases and V by 4 bases; bases with no gene match: 11. This CDR3 is built from 16 residues. Germline values: CDR1 SGHRS, CDR2 YFSETQ.

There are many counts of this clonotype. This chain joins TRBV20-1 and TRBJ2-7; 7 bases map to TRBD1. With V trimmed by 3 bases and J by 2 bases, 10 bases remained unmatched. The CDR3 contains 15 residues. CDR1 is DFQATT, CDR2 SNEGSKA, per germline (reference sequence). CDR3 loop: CSASSGQLKPYEQYF. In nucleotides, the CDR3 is TGCAGTGCTAGTTCGGGACAGCTGAAACCCTACGAGCAGTACTTC.

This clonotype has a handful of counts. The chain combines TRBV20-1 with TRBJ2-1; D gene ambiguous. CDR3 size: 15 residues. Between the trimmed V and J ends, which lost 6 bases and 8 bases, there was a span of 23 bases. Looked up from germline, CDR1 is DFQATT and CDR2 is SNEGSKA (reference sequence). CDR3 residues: CSANTPPTPFDEQFF. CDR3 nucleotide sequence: TGCAGTGCCAACACCCCCCCGACCCCGTTCGATGAGCAGTTCTTC.

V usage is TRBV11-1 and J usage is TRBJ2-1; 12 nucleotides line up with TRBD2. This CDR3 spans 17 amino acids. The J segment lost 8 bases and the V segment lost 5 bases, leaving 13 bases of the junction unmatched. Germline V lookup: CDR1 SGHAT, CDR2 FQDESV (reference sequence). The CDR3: CASSPWLAGGQDYEQFF. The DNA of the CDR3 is TGTGCCAGCAGCCCATGGCTAGCGGGGGGGCAGGATTATGAGCAGTTCTTC.

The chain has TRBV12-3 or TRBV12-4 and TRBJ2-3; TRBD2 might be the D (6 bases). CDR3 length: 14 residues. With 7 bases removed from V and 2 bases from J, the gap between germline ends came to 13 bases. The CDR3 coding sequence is TGTGCCAGCAAACGCGGGACCTACACAGATACGCAGTATTTT. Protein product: CASKRGTYTDTQYF.

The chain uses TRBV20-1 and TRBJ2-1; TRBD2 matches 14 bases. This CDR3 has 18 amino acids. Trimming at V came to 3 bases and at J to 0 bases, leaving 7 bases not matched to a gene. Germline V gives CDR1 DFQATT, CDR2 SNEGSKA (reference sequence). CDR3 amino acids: CSARTSGGAGSSYNEQFF. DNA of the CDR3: TGCAGTGCTAGGACTAGCGGGGGGGCCGGTAGCTCCTACAATGAGCAGTTCTTC.

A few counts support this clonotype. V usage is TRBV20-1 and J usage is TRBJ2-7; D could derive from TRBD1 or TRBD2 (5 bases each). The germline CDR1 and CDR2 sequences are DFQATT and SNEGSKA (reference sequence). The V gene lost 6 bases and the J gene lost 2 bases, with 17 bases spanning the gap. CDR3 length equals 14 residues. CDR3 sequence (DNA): TGCAGTGCGGGGGAGCCGGGTAATCCCTACGAGCAGTACGTC. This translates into CSAGEPGNPYEQYV.

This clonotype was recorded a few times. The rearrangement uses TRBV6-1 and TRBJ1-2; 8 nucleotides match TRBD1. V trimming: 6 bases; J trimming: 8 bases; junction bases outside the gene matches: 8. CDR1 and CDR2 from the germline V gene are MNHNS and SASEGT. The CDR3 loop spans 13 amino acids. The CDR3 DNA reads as TGTGCCAGCAGGATGCAGGGGGCGCGGGGCTACACCTTC. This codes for CASRMQGARGYTF.

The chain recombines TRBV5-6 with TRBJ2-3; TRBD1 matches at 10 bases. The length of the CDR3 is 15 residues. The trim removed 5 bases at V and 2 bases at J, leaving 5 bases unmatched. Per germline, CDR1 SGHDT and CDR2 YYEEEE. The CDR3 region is CASRTTGGITDTQYF. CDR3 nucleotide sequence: TGTGCCAGCAGAACGACAGGGGGCATCACAGATACGCAGTATTTT.

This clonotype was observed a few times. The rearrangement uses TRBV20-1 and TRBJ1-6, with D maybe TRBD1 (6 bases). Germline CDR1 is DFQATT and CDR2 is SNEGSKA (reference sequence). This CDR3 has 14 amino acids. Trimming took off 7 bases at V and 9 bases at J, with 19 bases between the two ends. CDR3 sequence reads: CSDSQQGDFSPLHF. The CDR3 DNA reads TGCAGTGACTCCCAACAGGGTGACTTTTCACCCCTCCACTTT.

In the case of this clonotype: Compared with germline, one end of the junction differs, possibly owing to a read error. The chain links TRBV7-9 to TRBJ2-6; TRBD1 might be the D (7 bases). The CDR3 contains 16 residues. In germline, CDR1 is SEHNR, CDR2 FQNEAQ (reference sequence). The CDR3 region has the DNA TGTGCCAGCAGCGGAGGGACAGCCTCTGAGGCCAACGTCCTGACTTTC. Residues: CASSGGTASEANVLTF. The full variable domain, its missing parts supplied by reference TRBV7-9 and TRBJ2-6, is DTGVSQNPRHKITKRGQNVTFRCDPISEHNRLYWYRQTLGQGPEFLTYFQNEAQLEKSRLLSDRFSAERPKGSFSTLEIQRTEQGDSAMYLCASSGGTASEANVLTFGAGSRLTVL.

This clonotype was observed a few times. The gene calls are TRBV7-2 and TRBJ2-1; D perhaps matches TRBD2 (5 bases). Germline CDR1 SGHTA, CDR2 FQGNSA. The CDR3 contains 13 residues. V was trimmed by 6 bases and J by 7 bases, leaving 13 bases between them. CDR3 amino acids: CASSRSPGNEQFF. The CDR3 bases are TGTGCCAGCAGTCGATCGCCGGGGAATGAGCAGTTCTTC.

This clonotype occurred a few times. The chain's CDR3 is CASSSLHGTGDETQYF. The CDR3 nucleotides read TGTGCCAGCAGTTCCCTCCACGGGACAGGGGATGAGACCCAGTACTTC. V and J are TRBV12-3 or TRBV12-4 and TRBJ2-5; TRBD1 matches at 10 bases. Trimming removed 4 bases from V and 5 bases from J; junction bases left unmatched: 10. CDR3 size: 16 residues.

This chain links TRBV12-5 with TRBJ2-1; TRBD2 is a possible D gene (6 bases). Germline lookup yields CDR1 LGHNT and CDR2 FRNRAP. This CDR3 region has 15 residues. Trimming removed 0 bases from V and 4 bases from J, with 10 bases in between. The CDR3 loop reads CASGLVIRGYNEQFF. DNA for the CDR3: TGTGCTAGTGGTTTGGTAATACGGGGGTACAATGAGCAGTTCTTC.

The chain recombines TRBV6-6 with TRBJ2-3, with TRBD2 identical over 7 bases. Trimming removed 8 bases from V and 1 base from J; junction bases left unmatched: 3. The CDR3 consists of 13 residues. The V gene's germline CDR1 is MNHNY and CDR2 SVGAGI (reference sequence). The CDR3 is CASEGGGTDTQYF. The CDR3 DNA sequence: TGTGCCAGCGAGGGAGGGGGCACAGATACGCAGTATTTT.

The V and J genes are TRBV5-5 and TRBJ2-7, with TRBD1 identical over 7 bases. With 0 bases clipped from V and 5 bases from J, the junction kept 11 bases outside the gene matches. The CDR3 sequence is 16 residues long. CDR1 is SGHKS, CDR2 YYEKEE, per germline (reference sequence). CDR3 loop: CASSLDSFGTVDEQYV. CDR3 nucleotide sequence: TGTGCCAGCAGCTTGGATAGTTTCGGGACAGTCGACGAGCAGTACGTC.

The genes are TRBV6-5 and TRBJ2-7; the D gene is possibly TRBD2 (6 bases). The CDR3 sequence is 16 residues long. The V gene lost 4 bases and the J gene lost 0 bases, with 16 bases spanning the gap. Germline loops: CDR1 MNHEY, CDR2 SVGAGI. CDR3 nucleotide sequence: TGTGCCAGCAGTTCGTTCTGGGACTTCCGCTCCTACGAGCAGTACTTC. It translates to CASSSFWDFRSYEQYF.

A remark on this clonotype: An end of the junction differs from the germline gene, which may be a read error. CDR3 sequence reads: CVSSWDSSGSPLHF. CDR3 DNA sequence: TGTGTCAGCAGCTGGGACAGCTCCGGTTCACCCCTCCACTTT. The V call is TRBV7-9, the J call TRBJ1-6, with TRBD1 matching over 7 bases. CDR1 and CDR2 from the germline V gene are SEHNR and FQNEAQ (reference sequence). There are 14 residues in the CDR3.

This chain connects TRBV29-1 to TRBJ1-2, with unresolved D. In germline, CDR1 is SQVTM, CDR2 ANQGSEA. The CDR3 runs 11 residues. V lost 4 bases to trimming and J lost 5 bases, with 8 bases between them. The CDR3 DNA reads TGCAGCGTTGGGGCCCTATATGGCTACACCTTC. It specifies CSVGALYGYTF.